The 16 T cell receptor beta chains in this list originate from one sample, sequenced in a study of T-cell reconstitution after alpha-beta-depleted transplantation in children. As it was prepared, the TCRbeta library received unique molecular identifiers. TCRdb fed the PCR reads into MiXCR, producing one record per CDR3 protein. The sample lists about 240,000 distinct CDR3 sequences; around 12% were seen once. This sample comprised PBMCs from the stem cell graft donor, obtained from the stem cell graft. These receptors were collected from a human donor who donated a stem cell graft to a child with acute lymphoblastic leukemia.

This clonotype has ten or more counts. The rearrangement uses TRBV6-2 or TRBV6-3 and TRBJ2-1, with 15 bases fitting TRBD2. The CDR3 consists of 16 residues. Per germline, CDR1 MNHEY and CDR2 SVGEGT. After removal of 7 bases from V and 10 bases from J, the junction contained 11 bases not matched to a gene. The chain's CDR3 is CASTKPGLAGGSEQFF. The CDR3, as DNA: TGTGCCAGCACCAAACCGGGACTAGCGGGAGGCTCCGAGCAGTTCTTC.

This chain connects TRBV7-9 to TRBJ2-4, with 7 positions matching TRBD2. Trimming cost V 5 bases and J 0 bases; bases outside gene matches: 1. Germline CDR1 SEHNR, CDR2 FQNEAQ (reference sequence). This CDR3 contains 14 residues. Here the CDR3 DNA reads TGTGCCAGCAGCGGGGGGGTAGCCAAAAACATTCAGTACTTC. This translates into CASSGGVAKNIQYF.

In its sample, this clonotype was seen many times. This chain links TRBV10-3 with TRBJ2-6; TRBD1 matches at 9 bases. The junction had 8 bases not matched to a gene; V was cut back by 10 bases and J by 1 base. The V gene's germline CDR1 is ENHRY and CDR2 SYGVKD. This CDR3 comprises 16 residues. In DNA form, the CDR3 reads TGTGCCACCCTCCCGGGACAGGGTTCTGGGGCCAACGTCCTGACTTTC. This gives the protein CATLPGQGSGANVLTF.

This clonotype appeared many times. The chain employs TRBV5-6 and TRBJ2-3; D ambiguous. This CDR3 has 11 amino acids. Germline CDR1 and CDR2: SGHDT and YYEEEE. Trimming left V 3 bases short and J 2 bases short, with 1 base between. The CDR3 sequence is CASSSTDTQYF. Written as DNA, the CDR3 is TGTGCCAGCAGCTCCACAGATACGCAGTATTTT.

At least ten counts were recorded for this clonotype. This rearrangement joins TRBV5-5 to TRBJ1-1; 7 nucleotides align to TRBD1. The V gene end was trimmed by 0 bases and the J gene end by 6 bases; junction bases not matched to a gene: 11. This CDR3 has 16 amino acids. Germline CDR1 reads SGHKS; CDR2 reads YYEKEE (reference sequence). CDR3 region: CASSLEVRGRTAEAFF. CDR3 nucleotide sequence: TGTGCCAGCAGCTTGGAGGTGAGGGGGCGCACCGCTGAAGCTTTCTTT.

To note about this clonotype: A single base separates this from a much larger clone, so it may be a read error. The chain combines TRBV7-3 with TRBJ2-6, with D perhaps given as TRBD1 or TRBD2 (5 bases each). This CDR3 is built from 18 residues. Germline V gene sequence: CDR1 SGHTA, CDR2 FQGTGA. The DNA for the CDR3 is TGTGCCAGCAGCCCCATAGGGACGGCTAACTCTGGGGCCAACGGCCTGACTTTC. This encodes CASSPIGTANSGANGLTF.

This clonotype was detected many times. J is TRBJ2-7 and V is TRBV3-1, with 7 bases fitting TRBD2. In germline, CDR1 is LGHDT, CDR2 YNNKEL (reference sequence). CDR3 length equals 16 residues. V shed 3 bases and J 6 bases; nucleotides not matched to a gene: 14. CDR3 in DNA: TGTGCCAGCAGCCAGCGTACGGGAGCGGGGTCCGCCGAGCAGTACTTC. Encoded protein: CASSQRTGAGSAEQYF.

This clonotype was seen ten or more times. The V call is TRBV10-3, the J call TRBJ2-5; the D gene is possibly TRBD1 (5 bases). This CDR3 is 14 amino acids long. V was pared by 0 bases and J by 4 bases, with 9 bases between. Germline assignment: CDR1 ENHRY and CDR2 SYGVKD. The DNA for the CDR3 is TGTGCCATCAGTGAGTCAGGGGCCGGAGAGACCCAGTACTTC. Its translation: CAISESGAGETQYF.

This clonotype was seen many times. This chain links TRBV12-3 or TRBV12-4 with TRBJ1-2; 7 nucleotides line up with TRBD1. CDR3 size: 17 residues. Trimming removed 3 bases from V and 6 bases from J; junction bases left unmatched: 16. This chain's CDR3 is CASSFYQYPGTANGYTF. The CDR3, as DNA: TGTGCCAGCAGTTTCTATCAGTATCCCGGGACAGCCAATGGCTACACCTTC.

The sample holds a few counts of this clonotype. V and J are TRBV5-3 and TRBJ1-5; D perhaps matches TRBD1 (5 bases). TRBV5-3 is flagged as an ORF with uncertain function. This CDR3 spans 16 amino acids. The germline V and J ends were trimmed by 8 bases and 2 bases, with 20 bases remaining between them. The CDR3 sequence: CASSVDAGRCNQPQHF. The CDR3 DNA reads TGTGCCAGCAGCGTAGATGCGGGGCGTTGCAATCAGCCCCAGCATTTT.

Many counts were recorded for this clonotype. The genes are TRBV7-8 and TRBJ1-2; TRBD1 might be the D (6 bases). CDR1 SGHVS and CDR2 FQNEAQ come from the germline V gene. The CDR3 totals 14 residues. With 3 bases removed from V and 4 bases from J, the gap between germline ends came to 12 bases. This CDR3 reads CASSLGGRSYGYTF. CDR3 in DNA: TGTGCCAGCAGCTTGGGGGGGCGAAGCTATGGCTACACCTTC.

As regards this clonotype: A much larger clone is a single base away; this may be a read error. The chain recombines TRBV14 with TRBJ2-1; 10 bases are a match to TRBD2. CDR1 and CDR2 (germline): SGHDN, FVKESK. J was trimmed by 5 bases and V by 4 bases; bases with no gene match: 8. There are 16 residues in the CDR3. CDR3 residues: CASSRRQREGNNEQFF. In DNA, the CDR3 is TGTGCCAGCAGCCGCAGACAGCGGGAGGGGAACAATGAGCAGTTCTTC.

The chain uses TRBV7-9 and TRBJ2-7, with D perhaps being TRBD1 or TRBD2 (5 bases each). In germline, CDR1 is SEHNR, CDR2 FQNEAQ (reference sequence). This CDR3 is 14 amino acids long. The V end was cut by 4 bases, the J end by 1 base, with 11 bases between. CDR3 in DNA: TGTGCCAGCAGCTCTCCGGGACGGTCCTACGAGCAGTACTTC. It yields the protein CASSSPGRSYEQYF.

Comments on this clonotype: A read error may be the cause here, since a much bigger clone is one base away. The J gene is TRBJ2-2, the V gene TRBV19, with D perhaps matching TRBD1 (5 bases). The germline gives CDR1 LNHDA, CDR2 SQIVND (reference sequence). The CDR3 totals 15 residues. V lost 8 bases to trimming and J lost 5 bases, with 18 bases between them. The CDR3 DNA reads as TGTGCCAGTGGTTCCCTACAGGTATCAACCGGGGAGCTGTTTTTT. This gives the protein CASGSLQVSTGELFF.

This clonotype was seen repeatedly, ten times or more. V usage is TRBV9 and J usage is TRBJ2-7; TRBD2 matches 13 bases. Trimming at V came to 4 bases and at J to 4 bases, leaving 5 bases not matched to a gene. The CDR3 contains 15 residues. Germline assignment: CDR1 SGDLS and CDR2 YYNGEE. CDR3 sequence: CASSPGLAGAYEQYF. In DNA, the CDR3 is TGTGCCAGCAGCCCCGGACTAGCGGGGGCGTACGAGCAGTACTTC.

The table lists this clonotype with a few counts. This chain joins TRBV19 and TRBJ1-4; D not certain. This CDR3 comprises 15 residues. The germline gives CDR1 LNHDA, CDR2 SQIVND (reference sequence). The ends were cut back, 6 bases at V and 7 bases at J, with 18 bases in the middle. Here the CDR3 reads CASRSRSSPGEKLFF. As DNA, the CDR3 is TGTGCCAGTAGGTCTCGGTCCTCTCCGGGTGAAAAACTGTTTTTT.